A selection of T cell receptor beta chains follows, all from one sample in a study of regulatory T cells in long-lasting Graves disease. TCRdb processed the multiplex PCR reads anew with MiXCR; each CDR3 protein has one entry. The profile shows 500,000 to 700,000 distinct CDR3 sequences, 25% to 35% of them singletons. Sequences were derived from peripheral blood mononuclear cells (PBMCs), sampled when the disease was refractory, from a patient treated with antithyroid drugs. The receptors originated from a female donor with Graves disease. The CDR3 runs from the conserved cysteine through the conserved F or W. Each record gives: CDR3 DNA, CDR3 protein, D gene, clone size, J gene, V gene. D genes are given only for firm matches. Size values are once, few and many counts, or a class for expanded clones, and some rows have none.

CDR3nt: TGTGCTAGTGGTTTGAGGGACAGATCCTACGAGCAGTACTTC; CDR3aa: CASGLRDRSYEQYF; d_gene: TRBD1; abundance: few; j_gene: TRBJ2-7; v_gene: TRBV12-5
CDR3nt: TGTGCCAGCAGTTTCGCGGGGGGGGCAGGTGAAAAACTGTTTTTT; CDR3aa: CASSFAGGAGEKLFF; d_gene: .; abundance: few; j_gene: TRBJ1-4; v_gene: TRBV11-2
CDR3nt: TGTGCCAGCAGCTTAGAGCTGGGACGGGAGCAGTACTTC; CDR3aa: CASSLELGREQYF; d_gene: .; abundance: .; j_gene: TRBJ2-7; v_gene: TRBV7-9
CDR3nt: TGTGCCAGCAGCCGCAGTGGCAGGAACCAAGAGACCCAGTACTTC; CDR3aa: CASSRSGRNQETQYF; d_gene: .; abundance: .; j_gene: TRBJ2-5; v_gene: TRBV5-4
CDR3nt: TGTGCCAGCAGTTTATACCCGGGGAATGGCTACACCTTC; CDR3aa: CASSLYPGNGYTF; d_gene: .; abundance: many; j_gene: TRBJ1-2; v_gene: TRBV28
CDR3nt: TGTGCCAGCAGTTTTCGGGGTACGAATACTGAAGCTTTCTTT; CDR3aa: CASSFRGTNTEAFF; d_gene: .; abundance: many; j_gene: TRBJ1-1; v_gene: TRBV12-3/TRBV12-4
CDR3nt: TGCGCCAGCAGCGTCGGACAGGGGGGCCCCTACGAGCAGTACTTC; CDR3aa: CASSVGQGGPYEQYF; d_gene: TRBD1; abundance: .; j_gene: TRBJ2-7; v_gene: TRBV5-1
CDR3nt: TGTGCCAGCAGTGCGCCCGGGGAGTTCACTGAAGCTTTCTTT; CDR3aa: CASSAPGEFTEAFF; d_gene: .; abundance: .; j_gene: TRBJ1-1; v_gene: TRBV12-3/TRBV12-4
CDR3nt: TGTGCCATCAGCGAAGTCGATCACAGCGGGAGTCCCTACGAGCAGTACTTC; CDR3aa: CAISEVDHSGSPYEQYF; d_gene: TRBD2; abundance: .; j_gene: TRBJ2-7; v_gene: TRBV10-3
CDR3nt: TGTGCCAGCAGACGGGCGGGGTCTGACTATGGCTACACCTTC; CDR3aa: CASRRAGSDYGYTF; d_gene: .; abundance: few; j_gene: TRBJ1-2; v_gene: TRBV13
CDR3nt: TGTGCCAGCAGTGACGTGATTACGCGGGGAAAAGAGACCCAGTACTTC; CDR3aa: CASSDVITRGKETQYF; d_gene: .; abundance: few; j_gene: TRBJ2-5; v_gene: TRBV2
CDR3nt: TGCGCCAGCAGCTTGGCGGCAGGACATCAGCCCCAGCATTTT; CDR3aa: CASSLAAGHQPQHF; d_gene: .; abundance: .; j_gene: TRBJ1-5; v_gene: TRBV5-1
CDR3nt: TGTGCCAGCAGCTTAAAGAGGAGCGGGACAGGGGTTACTGAAGCTTTCTTT; CDR3aa: CASSLKRSGTGVTEAFF; d_gene: TRBD1; abundance: .; j_gene: TRBJ1-1; v_gene: TRBV7-6
CDR3nt: TGTGCCAGCAATTTAATCTGGGTTGGGGCAAACACTGAAGCTTTCTTT; CDR3aa: CASNLIWVGANTEAFF; d_gene: .; abundance: many; j_gene: TRBJ1-1; v_gene: TRBV12-3/TRBV12-4
CDR3nt: TGCAGTGCTAAGATTTCGGAGACCCAGTACTTC; CDR3aa: CSAKISETQYF; d_gene: .; abundance: .; j_gene: TRBJ2-5; v_gene: TRBV20-1
CDR3nt: TGCGCCAGCATGTCTACAGGGGTAAAGGAGCAGTACTTC; CDR3aa: CASMSTGVKEQYF; d_gene: TRBD1; abundance: many; j_gene: TRBJ2-7; v_gene: TRBV5-1
CDR3nt: TGTGCCAGCAGTCCACGGACAGGGGGGCGGAACACTGAAGCTTTCTTT; CDR3aa: CASSPRTGGRNTEAFF; d_gene: TRBD1; abundance: .; j_gene: TRBJ1-1; v_gene: TRBV12-3/TRBV12-4
CDR3nt: TGTGCCAGCAGCTCAGAAGACAGGGATGCTTTCTTT; CDR3aa: CASSSEDRDAFF; d_gene: TRBD1; abundance: .; j_gene: TRBJ1-1; v_gene: TRBV7-9
CDR3nt: TGCAGCGTTGCAGGGGGGAGGGCTCAATACGAGCAGTACTTC; CDR3aa: CSVAGGRAQYEQYF; d_gene: .; abundance: .; j_gene: TRBJ2-7; v_gene: TRBV29-1
CDR3nt: TGCAGCGTTGAAGGAGAGGACAGGGGAGTTAATGGCTACACCTTC; CDR3aa: CSVEGEDRGVNGYTF; d_gene: TRBD1; abundance: .; j_gene: TRBJ1-2; v_gene: TRBV29-1
CDR3nt: TGTGCCAGCAGCGGGGGGACTAGCGGGACCTACGAGCAGTACTTC; CDR3aa: CASSGGTSGTYEQYF; d_gene: TRBD2; abundance: .; j_gene: TRBJ2-7; v_gene: TRBV13
CDR3nt: TGTGCCAGCAGCTTAGGAATAGGGGAACCCTACGAGCAGTTCTTC; CDR3aa: CASSLGIGEPYEQFF; d_gene: .; abundance: .; j_gene: TRBJ2-1; v_gene: TRBV7-9
CDR3nt: TGCGCCAGCAGCCGGCCGGGCCGAGACACCGGGGAGCTGTTTTTT; CDR3aa: CASSRPGRDTGELFF; d_gene: .; abundance: .; j_gene: TRBJ2-2; v_gene: TRBV5-1
CDR3nt: TGTGCCAGCAGCTTAAATACAGGGCTTTCTGAGACCCAGTACTTC; CDR3aa: CASSLNTGLSETQYF; d_gene: .; abundance: .; j_gene: TRBJ2-5; v_gene: TRBV7-9
CDR3nt: TGTGCCAGCAGCTACCCAGACAGGGGCATGAACACCGGGGAGCTGTTTTTT; CDR3aa: CASSYPDRGMNTGELFF; d_gene: TRBD1; abundance: few; j_gene: TRBJ2-2; v_gene: TRBV12-3/TRBV12-4
CDR3nt: TGTGCCTGGGGGACAGGGGGACCCTATGGCTACACCTTC; CDR3aa: CAWGTGGPYGYTF; d_gene: TRBD1; abundance: few; j_gene: TRBJ1-2; v_gene: TRBV30
CDR3nt: TGTGCCAGCAGCTGGTCGAACACTAAAGCTTTCTTT; CDR3aa: CASSWSNTKAFF; d_gene: .; abundance: once; j_gene: TRBJ1-1; v_gene: TRBV28
CDR3nt: TGTGCCAGTAGTATCGGGACGGAAGGCGAGCAGTACTTC; CDR3aa: CASSIGTEGEQYF; d_gene: .; abundance: .; j_gene: TRBJ2-7; v_gene: TRBV19
CDR3nt: TGCAGTGCTAAACAATCAAGGCAGGGGAACACTGAAGCTTTCTTT; CDR3aa: CSAKQSRQGNTEAFF; d_gene: .; abundance: many; j_gene: TRBJ1-1; v_gene: TRBV20-1
CDR3nt: TGTGCCAGCAGCATAGATGGACTAGCGTTCACAGATACGCAGTATTTT; CDR3aa: CASSIDGLAFTDTQYF; d_gene: TRBD2; abundance: .; j_gene: TRBJ2-3; v_gene: TRBV7-9
CDR3nt: TGTGCCAGCAGCCATTCCGGGACAGGGGACTATGGCTACGCCTTC; CDR3aa: CASSHSGTGDYGYAF; d_gene: TRBD1; abundance: .; j_gene: TRBJ1-2; v_gene: TRBV7-3
CDR3nt: TGTGCCTGGAGTGTTTTATCTGGAGCTTTCTTT; CDR3aa: CAWSVLSGAFF; d_gene: .; abundance: few; j_gene: TRBJ1-1; v_gene: TRBV30
CDR3nt: TGTGCCAGCACGGAGGGGAGAGGAGAGACCCAGTACTTC; CDR3aa: CASTEGRGETQYF; d_gene: .; abundance: .; j_gene: TRBJ2-5; v_gene: TRBV6-1
CDR3nt: TGTGCCAGTACCGCACTAGCGGGTTCGGTAGAGACCCAGTACTTC; CDR3aa: CASTALAGSVETQYF; d_gene: TRBD2; abundance: .; j_gene: TRBJ2-5; v_gene: TRBV19
CDR3nt: TGCGCCAGCACCACCGCTCGGGGGTCGGGGACTGAAGCTTTCTTT; CDR3aa: CASTTARGSGTEAFF; d_gene: .; abundance: .; j_gene: TRBJ1-1; v_gene: TRBV5-1
CDR3nt: TGTGCCAGCAGCGGACAGGGGTGGGAGACCCAGTACTTC; CDR3aa: CASSGQGWETQYF; d_gene: TRBD1; abundance: .; j_gene: TRBJ2-5; v_gene: TRBV2
CDR3nt: TGTGCCAGCAGTTACAGGGTACTAGCCCACTACGAGCAGTACTTC; CDR3aa: CASSYRVLAHYEQYF; d_gene: .; abundance: .; j_gene: TRBJ2-7; v_gene: TRBV6-2/TRBV6-3
CDR3nt: TGTGCCATCAGAGGGGACAGCCAAGAGACCCAGTACTTC; CDR3aa: CAIRGDSQETQYF; d_gene: TRBD1; abundance: few; j_gene: TRBJ2-5; v_gene: TRBV10-3
CDR3nt: TGTGCCAGCAGTTATGGACCTTTCTCCTACGAGCAGTACTTC; CDR3aa: CASSYGPFSYEQYF; d_gene: .; abundance: .; j_gene: TRBJ2-7; v_gene: TRBV6-2/TRBV6-3
CDR3nt: TGTGCCAGCAGTTATTCCCGACTAGCGGAAATCTCCTACGAGCAGTACTTC; CDR3aa: CASSYSRLAEISYEQYF; d_gene: TRBD2; abundance: many; j_gene: TRBJ2-7; v_gene: TRBV6-5
CDR3nt: TGTGCCAGCAGTTGGCCGCGGACGGAGCAAGTCTGGAACACTGAAGCTTTCTTT; CDR3aa: CASSWPRTEQVWNTEAFF; d_gene: .; abundance: .; j_gene: TRBJ1-1; v_gene: TRBV12-3/TRBV12-4
CDR3nt: TGTGCCAGCAGCCAACCGGGACACCTCCGGAATACGCAGTATTTT; CDR3aa: CASSQPGHLRNTQYF; d_gene: .; abundance: .; j_gene: TRBJ2-3; v_gene: TRBV3-1
CDR3nt: TGTGCCAGCAGCCGATCGGAGGGCGGGGAGCTGTTTTTT; CDR3aa: CASSRSEGGELFF; d_gene: .; abundance: many; j_gene: TRBJ2-2; v_gene: TRBV11-2
CDR3nt: TGTGCCAGTAGTTCCTCAGGGGCGATGAACACTGAAGCTTTCTTT; CDR3aa: CASSSSGAMNTEAFF; d_gene: .; abundance: many; j_gene: TRBJ1-1; v_gene: TRBV19
CDR3nt: TGTGCCAGCAGTTACAGCTCGGCTAATGAAAAACTGTTTTTT; CDR3aa: CASSYSSANEKLFF; d_gene: .; abundance: few; j_gene: TRBJ1-4; v_gene: TRBV6-5
CDR3nt: TGTGCCAGCAGTTACTCGTGGGACAGAGAAGAGACCCAGTACTTC; CDR3aa: CASSYSWDREETQYF; d_gene: TRBD1; abundance: few; j_gene: TRBJ2-5; v_gene: TRBV6-5
CDR3nt: TGTGCCAGCAGCTTGGACGGCAGTCAGCCCCAGCATTTT; CDR3aa: CASSLDGSQPQHF; d_gene: .; abundance: .; j_gene: TRBJ1-5; v_gene: TRBV5-4
CDR3nt: TGCAGCGTTGGTGGGACAGGGATCGAAAAACTGTTTTTT; CDR3aa: CSVGGTGIEKLFF; d_gene: TRBD1; abundance: .; j_gene: TRBJ1-4; v_gene: TRBV29-1
CDR3nt: TGTGCCAGCAGCAGACGGGGGGAAGGTCAGCCCCAGCATTTT; CDR3aa: CASSRRGEGQPQHF; d_gene: .; abundance: .; j_gene: TRBJ1-5; v_gene: TRBV27
CDR3nt: TGTGCCAGTAGAGAGGACAGGGTCAATCAGCCCCAGCATTTT; CDR3aa: CASREDRVNQPQHF; d_gene: TRBD1; abundance: few; j_gene: TRBJ1-5; v_gene: TRBV19
CDR3nt: TGTGCCAGCAGGGGTGGGACAGTTATGAACACTGAAGCTTTCTTT; CDR3aa: CASRGGTVMNTEAFF; d_gene: TRBD1; abundance: once; j_gene: TRBJ1-1; v_gene: TRBV2
CDR3nt: TGTGCCAGCACTATGCTGGGGGCTGCGGGCAATCAGCCCCAGCATTTT; CDR3aa: CASTMLGAAGNQPQHF; d_gene: .; abundance: few; j_gene: TRBJ1-5; v_gene: TRBV2
CDR3nt: TGCGCCAGCAGCTGGACAGGGACGAACACTGAAGCTTTCTTT; CDR3aa: CASSWTGTNTEAFF; d_gene: TRBD1; abundance: few; j_gene: TRBJ1-1; v_gene: TRBV5-1